The 21 T cell receptor beta chains in this list originate from one sample, sequenced in a study of technical replicates of blood from several donors. Profiled with immunoSEQ multiplex PCR; TCRdb holds only in-frame clones, not every one. The table includes about 83,000 clones, around 92% detected once. Source material: T cells isolated from PBMCs. The origin of the receptors is a human donor in good health.

The rearrangement uses TRBV5-1 and TRBJ2-4; tentatively, D is TRBD1 (6 bases). CDR1 SGHRS and CDR2 YFSETQ come from the germline V gene. There are 14 residues in the CDR3. Trimming removed 0 bases from V and 9 bases from J, with 13 bases in between. CDR3 residues: CASSLAPPGAIQYF. The CDR3, as DNA: TGCGCCAGCAGCTTGGCCCCGCCAGGGGCCATTCAGTACTTC.

The rearrangement joins TRBV11-2 to TRBJ1-1; D is ambiguous. V gave up 4 bases and J gave up 0 bases, with 9 bases separating them. Germline CDR1 SGHAT, CDR2 FQNNGV. The CDR3 contains 14 residues. The CDR3: CASSSVRVNTEAFF. CDR3 bases: TGTGCCAGCAGCTCCGTTCGGGTGAACACTGAAGCTTTCTTT.

This clone was detected only a few times. The rearrangement joins TRBV5-1 to TRBJ1-1; a weak D match, TRBD1 (5 bases). The germline gives CDR1 SGHRS, CDR2 YFSETQ. CDR3 length equals 15 residues. Trimming removed 0 bases from V and 9 bases from J, with 18 bases in between. The CDR3 spells CASSLVGGGGDQAFF. CDR3 DNA sequence: TGCGCCAGCAGCTTGGTCGGAGGCGGGGGGGATCAAGCTTTCTTT. Full variable domain (outside the CDR3, taken from reference TRBV5-1 and TRBJ1-1): KAGVTQTPRYLIKTRGQQVTLSCSPISGHRSVSWYQQTPGQGLQFLFEYFSETQRNKGNFPGRFSGRQFSNSRSEMNVSTLELGDSALYLCASSLVGGGGDQAFFGQGTRLTVV.

V gene TRBV19 combines with J gene TRBJ2-7; 11 nucleotides line up with TRBD1. CDR1 is LNHDA and CDR2 is SQIVND in the germline V gene (reference sequence). V lost 8 bases, J lost 6 bases, and 6 bases stayed unmatched. The CDR3 is made up of 13 amino acids. The DNA of the CDR3 is TGTGCCAGTCAAGGACAGGGGGCGGGCGAGCAGTACTTC. It encodes CASQGQGAGEQYF.

Comments on this clone: One junction end does not reproduce the germline sequence, and a read error may be involved. The V and J genes are TRBV18 and TRBJ2-7; D is possibly TRBD1 (6 bases). Germline V gene data show CDR1 as KGHSH and CDR2 as LQKENI. The CDR3 has 17 residues. DNA of the CDR3: TGCGCCAGCTCACCACTGGCTGGGGGCTACTACTCCTACGAGCAGTACTTC. Translated: CASSPLAGGYYSYEQYF.

The chain uses TRBV6-5 and TRBJ2-5, with D possibly being TRBD2 (6 bases). Germline V lookup: CDR1 MNHEY, CDR2 SVGAGI. V was shortened by 6 bases and J by 9 bases, with 17 bases between the two germline ends. This CDR3 spans 13 amino acids. The CDR3 DNA is TGTGCCAGCAGCAGCGACGTAACGGGGGCCCAGTACTTC. It codes for CASSSDVTGAQYF.

This sequence joins TRBV7-9 and TRBJ1-5; D is unresolved. V shed 0 bases and J shed 9 bases, with 9 bases lying between them. The CDR3 loop spans 13 amino acids. Germline CDR1 and CDR2: SEHNR and FQNEAQ (reference sequence). CDR3 amino acids: CASSLAISGPQHF. The CDR3 coding sequence is TGTGCCAGCAGCTTAGCCATCTCCGGGCCCCAGCATTTT.

This clone was counted a few times. The chain employs TRBV7-2 and TRBJ1-1, with D unresolved. The V gene lost 0 bases and the J gene lost 3 bases, with 11 bases spanning the gap. The germline CDR1 and CDR2 sequences are SGHTA and FQGNSA. The CDR3 is 15 amino acids. The CDR3, as DNA: TGTGCCAGCAGCTTAGCGGCTGGAGACTACACTGAAGCTTTCTTT. This sequence encodes CASSLAAGDYTEAFF. Based on the CDR3 plus reference TRBV7-2 and TRBJ1-1, the full variable domain is GAGVSQSPSNKVTEKGKDVELRCDPISGHTALYWYRQSLGQGLEFLIYFQGNSAPDKSGLPSDRFSAERTGGSVSTLTIQRTQQEDSAVYLCASSLAAGDYTEAFFGQGTRLTVV.

The rearrangement links TRBV27 to TRBJ2-1; 15 bases align to TRBD2. Trimming removed 3 bases from V and 9 bases from J; junction bases left unmatched: 6. This CDR3 region has 16 residues. Germline CDR1 reads MNHEY; CDR2 reads SMNVEV (reference sequence). The CDR3 region has the DNA TGTGCCAGCAGTTTCGGACTAGCGGGAGGGTTTGGTGAGCAGTTCTTC. It encodes CASSFGLAGGFGEQFF.

This sequence joins TRBV9 and TRBJ2-7; 10 positions match TRBD2. This CDR3 has 14 residues. Germline V gives CDR1 SGDLS, CDR2 YYNGEE. The J segment lost 6 bases and the V segment lost 4 bases, leaving 7 bases of the junction unmatched. Written as DNA, the CDR3 is TGTGCCAGCAGCTCACCTAGCGGGAGCTTCGAGCAGTACTTC. It codes for CASSSPSGSFEQYF.

V usage is TRBV7-6 and J usage is TRBJ2-2; D not resolved. With 5 bases removed from V and 3 bases from J, the gap between germline ends came to 10 bases. CDR3 length: 14 amino acids. CDR1 is SGHVS and CDR2 is FNYEAQ in the germline V gene. The CDR3 DNA reads as TGTGCCAGCAGCCCGATGGCAGACACCGGGGAGCTGTTTTTT. It yields the protein CASSPMADTGELFF.

This chain joins TRBV7-6 and TRBJ2-7; 8 bases align to TRBD2. The J segment lost 6 bases and the V segment lost 4 bases, leaving 5 bases of the junction unmatched. The CDR3 covers 13 residues. Germline V gene data show CDR1 as SGHVS and CDR2 as FNYEAQ. CDR3 bases: TGTGCCAGCAGCTCCCGTACTAGCGGCGAGCAGTACTTC. This sequence encodes CASSSRTSGEQYF.

This rearrangement joins TRBV6-5 to TRBJ2-3, with 11 bases aligning to TRBD2. With V trimmed by 5 bases and J by 6 bases, 4 bases remained unmatched. This CDR3 region has 14 residues. Germline V gives CDR1 MNHEY, CDR2 SVGAGI. The CDR3 region has the DNA TGTGCCAGCAGTGTGACTAGCGGGATGGATACGCAGTATTTT. Residues: CASSVTSGMDTQYF.

This clone was found once. The chain is built from TRBV15 and TRBJ1-1, with unresolved D. V lost 7 bases and J 0 bases, leaving 12 bases between the germline ends. The CDR3 contains 14 residues. The germline V gene encodes CDR1 LNHNV and CDR2 YYDKDF (reference sequence). CDR3 bases: TGTGCCACCAATCTGAGTCCCCTGAACACTGAAGCTTTCTTT. Translation: CATNLSPLNTEAFF.

This clone was recorded once. J is TRBJ2-3 and V is TRBV29-1; 7 bases match TRBD1. Germline CDR1 SQVTM, CDR2 ANQGSEA. V was clipped by 7 bases and J by 0 bases; unmatched bases: 4. This CDR3 is 13 amino acids long. CDR3 sequence: CSATGASTDTQYF. The CDR3 DNA sequence: TGCAGCGCAACAGGGGCCAGCACAGATACGCAGTATTTT.

The chain uses TRBV7-2 and TRBJ2-7, with TRBD1 as a possible D gene (6 bases). Germline V gives CDR1 SGHTA, CDR2 FQGNSA. Trimming pared 5 bases from V and 3 bases from J, leaving 14 bases between. CDR3 length equals 14 residues. Here the CDR3 DNA reads TGTGCCAGCAGCCATCCCGGGACACTCTACGAGCAGTACTTC. It translates to CASSHPGTLYEQYF.

The chain uses TRBV10-1 and TRBJ1-4, with TRBD1 matching over 10 bases. CDR3 length: 14 residues. The germline gives CDR1 WNHNN, CDR2 SYGVQD (reference sequence). V was clipped by 4 bases and J by 5 bases; unmatched bases: 1. The CDR3 here is CASSAGQGNEKLFF. The CDR3 DNA reads as TGCGCCAGCAGTGCGGGACAGGGGAATGAAAAACTGTTTTTT.

The CDR3 sequence is CASSQGLAGGNDEQYF. In DNA, the CDR3 is TGTGCCAGCAGCCAGGGACTAGCGGGGGGGAATGACGAGCAGTACTTC. The chain couples TRBV4-2 to TRBJ2-7; 16 bases match TRBD2. The V gene end was trimmed by 3 bases and the J gene end by 5 bases; junction bases not matched to a gene: 4. The V gene's germline CDR1 is LGHNA and CDR2 YNFKEQ. The CDR3 extends over 16 amino acids.

The chain combines TRBV9 with TRBJ2-5; the match to TRBD1 covers 7 bases. The V gene end was trimmed by 0 bases and the J gene end by 4 bases; junction bases not matched to a gene: 15. The CDR3 totals 18 residues. Germline CDR1 and CDR2: SGDLS and YYNGEE. The CDR3 DNA reads as TGTGCCAGCAGCGTAGCCATAAATAGGGGGCATGAGAGAGAGACCCAGTACTTC. Protein product: CASSVAINRGHERETQYF. Using reference TRBV9 and TRBJ2-5 for the parts outside the CDR3, the full variable domain is DSGVTQTPKHLITATGQRVTLRCSPRSGDLSVYWYQQSLDQGLQFLIQYYNGEERAKGNILERFSAQQFPDLHSELNLSSLELGDSALYFCASSVAINRGHERETQYFGPGTRLLVL.

The V call is TRBV18, the J call TRBJ2-7, with TRBD2 matching 12 bases. From germline, CDR1 is KGHSH and CDR2 LQKENI. The CDR3 contains 20 residues. Losses at the gene ends were 3 bases for V and 0 bases for J; bases not matched to a gene: 15. The CDR3 protein is CASSPRTGGTSGSFSYEQYF. The CDR3 DNA reads as TGTGCCAGCTCACCGAGGACAGGAGGGACTAGCGGGTCGTTCTCCTACGAGCAGTACTTC. The variable domain in full, completed from reference TRBV18 and TRBJ2-7, reads NAGVMQNPRHLVRRRGQEARLRCSPMKGHSHVYWYRQLPEEGLKFMVYLQKENIIDESGMPKERFSAEFPKEGPSILRIQQVVRGDSAAYFCASSPRTGGTSGSFSYEQYFGPGTRLTVT.

This chain joins TRBV4-1 and TRBJ1-2, with TRBD1 identical over 10 bases. This CDR3 comprises 19 residues. Germline V gene sequence: CDR1 MGHRA, CDR2 YSYEKL. Trimming took 0 bases from V and 3 from J; bases not matched to a gene: 13. The CDR3: CASSQDATGDRGPDYGYTF. The CDR3 DNA follows: TGCGCCAGCAGCCAAGACGCGACAGGGGACAGGGGACCGGACTATGGCTACACCTTC.